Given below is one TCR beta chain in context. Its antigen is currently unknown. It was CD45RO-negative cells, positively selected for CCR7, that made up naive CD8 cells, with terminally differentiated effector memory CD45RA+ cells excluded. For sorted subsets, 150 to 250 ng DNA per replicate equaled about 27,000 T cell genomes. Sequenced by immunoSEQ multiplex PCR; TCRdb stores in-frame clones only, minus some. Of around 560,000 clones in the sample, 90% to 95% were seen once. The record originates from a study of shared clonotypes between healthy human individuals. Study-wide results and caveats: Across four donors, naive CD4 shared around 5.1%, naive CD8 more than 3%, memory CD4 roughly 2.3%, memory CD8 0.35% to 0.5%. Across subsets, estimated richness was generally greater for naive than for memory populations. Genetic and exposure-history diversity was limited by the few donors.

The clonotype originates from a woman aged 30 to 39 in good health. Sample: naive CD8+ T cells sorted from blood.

CDR3 nucleotide sequence: TGTGCCATAACGGACCAGAACTCAAACTACGAGCAGTACTTC. Translating it yields CAITDQNSNYEQYF. The chain employs TRBV11-2 and TRBJ2-7; D remains unclear. V lost 10 bases and J lost 3, with 19 bases in between. This CDR3 is 14 amino acids long. Germline V gene sequence: CDR1 SGHAT, CDR2 FQNNGV.